This is a list of T cell receptor beta chains from one sample in a study of blood T cell repertoires in COVID-19. Repertoires were generated with immunoSEQ multiplex PCR, while TCRdb's copy carries only in-frame clones and drops some. The table lists approximately 240,000 clones, around 91% of them singletons, with under 3.5% in the top ten. Sequences were obtained from PBMCs or T cells enriched from blood (not recorded which). Source of these receptors: a woman between 18 and 30 years old in a cohort exposed to, infected with or recovered from COVID-19 (not recorded which). Each CDR3 is given with its conserved first and last residue. The D gene is left open where the match is weak. A row's size may be missing; if present it is once, few, many or a size class.

clone_size,j_call,cdr3_length,v_call,d_call,cdr3_nt,cdr3_aa
.,TRBJ2-1,13,TRBV2,.,TGTGCCAGCATGGGCCTCGATAGGGGTGAGCAGTTCTTC,CASMGLDRGEQFF
.,TRBJ1-1,12,TRBV15,.,TGTGCCACCAGCAGAGAGGGGGCCGAAGCTTTCTTT,CATSREGAEAFF
.,TRBJ2-7,16,TRBV3-1/TRBV3-2,TRBD2,TGTGCCAGCAGCCAAGGATCTCAAGCGGGGGCGTTGGAGCAGTACTTC,CASSQGSQAGALEQYF
.,TRBJ2-5,15,TRBV4-1,.,TGCGCCAGCAGCCAATCTCGAGACAGTCGCGGGACCCAGTACTTC,CASSQSRDSRGTQYF
.,TRBJ1-1,16,TRBV29-1,.,TGCAGCGCCTCCGGGGAGGCGACGAATCTGAACACTGAAGCTTTCTTT,CSASGEATNLNTEAFF
.,TRBJ2-1,12,TRBV2,.,TGTGCCAGCACGGACGCGGGCGGGCAGCAGTTCTTC,CASTDAGGQQFF
few,TRBJ2-3,17,TRBV11-3,.,TGTGCCAGCAGCTTAGGGAGTGGAGGGGGCGGCACAGATACGCAGTATTTT,CASSLGSGGGGTDTQYF
.,TRBJ1-2,15,TRBV4-2,.,TGTGCCAGCAGCCAAGGGACAGATAACCTCTATGGCTACACCTTC,CASSQGTDNLYGYTF
.,TRBJ1-2,13,TRBV6-2/TRBV6-3,.,TGTGCCAGCAGTTACAGCTCAGGGCCTGGCTACACCTTC,CASSYSSGPGYTF
.,TRBJ2-7,13,TRBV7-6,.,TGTGCCAGCAGTCCTAGCGAGGCCTACGAGCAGTACTTC,CASSPSEAYEQYF
.,TRBJ1-1,15,TRBV5-1,TRBD1,TGCGCCAGCAGCTGGGCGGGACAGTCGAACACTGAAGCTTTCTTT,CASSWAGQSNTEAFF
.,TRBJ1-6,13,TRBV2,.,TGTGCCAGCAGTGCCGAGGGTAATTCACCCCTCCACTTT,CASSAEGNSPLHF
.,TRBJ1-1,14,TRBV29-1,TRBD1,TGCAGCGTTGGGGGACAGGGCTTGAACACTGAAGCTTTCTTT,CSVGGQGLNTEAFF
.,TRBJ1-2,13,TRBV2,.,TGTGCCAGCCACCCTACGTCGGGCTATGGCTACACCTTC,CASHPTSGYGYTF
.,TRBJ1-1,17,TRBV19,TRBD1,TGTGCCAGTAGTAAAAATTTACCGGGACAGGGGAAATCTGAAGCTTTCTTT,CASSKNLPGQGKSEAFF
.,TRBJ1-6,15,TRBV27,.,TGTGCCAGCAGTTTTATCGGGGAGCATAATTCACCCCTCCACTTT,CASSFIGEHNSPLHF
few,TRBJ1-1,14,TRBV5-1,TRBD1,TGCGCCAGCGGATTGGACAGGGCCAACACTGAAGCTTTCTTT,CASGLDRANTEAFF
.,TRBJ2-2,16,TRBV5-4,.,TGTGCCAGCAGCTTGGTCCCCAACTCGAACACCGGGGAGCTGTTTTTT,CASSLVPNSNTGELFF
.,TRBJ2-7,14,TRBV9,TRBD2,TGTGCCAGCAGCTTCGCGGGAGGTGTGGGCGAGCAGTACTTC,CASSFAGGVGEQYF